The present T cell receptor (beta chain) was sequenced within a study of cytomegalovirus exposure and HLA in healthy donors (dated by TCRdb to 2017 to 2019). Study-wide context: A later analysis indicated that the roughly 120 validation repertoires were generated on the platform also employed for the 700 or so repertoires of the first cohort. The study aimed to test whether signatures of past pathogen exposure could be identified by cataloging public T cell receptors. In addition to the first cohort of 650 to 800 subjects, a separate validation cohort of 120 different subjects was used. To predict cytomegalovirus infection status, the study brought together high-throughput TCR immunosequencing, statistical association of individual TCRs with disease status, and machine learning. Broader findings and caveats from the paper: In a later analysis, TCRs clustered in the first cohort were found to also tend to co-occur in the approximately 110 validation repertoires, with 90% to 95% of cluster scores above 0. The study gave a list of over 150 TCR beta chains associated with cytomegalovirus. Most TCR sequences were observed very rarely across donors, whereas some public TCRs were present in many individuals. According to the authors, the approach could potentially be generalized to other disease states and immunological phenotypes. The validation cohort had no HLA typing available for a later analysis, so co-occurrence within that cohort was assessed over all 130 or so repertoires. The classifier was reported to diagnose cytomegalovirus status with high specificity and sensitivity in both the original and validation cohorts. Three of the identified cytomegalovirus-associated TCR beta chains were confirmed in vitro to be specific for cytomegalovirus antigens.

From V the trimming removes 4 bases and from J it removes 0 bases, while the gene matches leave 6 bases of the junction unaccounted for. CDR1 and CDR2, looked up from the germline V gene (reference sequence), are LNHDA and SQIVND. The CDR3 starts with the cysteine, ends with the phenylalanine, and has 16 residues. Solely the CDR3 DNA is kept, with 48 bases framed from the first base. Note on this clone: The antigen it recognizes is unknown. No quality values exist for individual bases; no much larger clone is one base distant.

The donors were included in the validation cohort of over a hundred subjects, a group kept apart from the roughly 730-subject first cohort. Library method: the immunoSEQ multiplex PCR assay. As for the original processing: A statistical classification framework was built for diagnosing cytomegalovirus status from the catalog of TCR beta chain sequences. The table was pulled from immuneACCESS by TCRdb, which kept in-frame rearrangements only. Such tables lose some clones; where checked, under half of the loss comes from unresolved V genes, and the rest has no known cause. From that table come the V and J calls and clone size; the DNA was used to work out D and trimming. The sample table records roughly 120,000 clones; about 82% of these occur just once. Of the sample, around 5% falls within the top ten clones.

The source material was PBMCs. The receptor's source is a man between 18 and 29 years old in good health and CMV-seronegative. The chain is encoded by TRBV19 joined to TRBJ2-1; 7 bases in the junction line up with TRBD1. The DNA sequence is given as TGTGCCAGTAGTACTGACAGGGTAAGCTCCTACAATGAGCAGTTCTTC. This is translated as CASSTDRVSSYNEQFF. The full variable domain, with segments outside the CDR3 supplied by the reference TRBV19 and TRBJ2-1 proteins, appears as DGGITQSPKYLFRKEGQNVTLSCEQNLNHDAMYWYRQDPGQGLRLIYYSQIVNDFQKGDIAEGYSVSREKKESFPLTVTSAQKNPTAFYLCASSTDRVSSYNEQFFGPGTRLTVL.